Listed below are T cell receptor beta chains from one sample, sequenced in a study of low-dose radiotherapy and immunotherapy resistance in tumors. A single record per CDR3 protein comes from TCRdb applying MiXCR to the reads. Of 95,000 to 100,000 distinct CDR3 sequences detected, less than 25% appear once; the ten largest clones hold about 4%. The material sequenced was PBMCs, taken after low-dose radiotherapy plus immunotherapy. The source is a male donor with prostate cancer. Both conserved end residues are part of each CDR3. D genes are given only for firm matches. Clone size is not always given. Where it is, it says once, few, many or a class for expanded clones.

v_gene	abundance	j_gene	d_gene	CDR3aa	CDR3nt
TRBV20-1	many	TRBJ1-5	.	CSAAQLGNQPQHF	TGCAGTGCCGCCCAGCTGGGCAATCAGCCCCAGCATTTT
TRBV20-1	many	TRBJ2-3	TRBD2	CSATRAGGGTDTQYF	TGCAGTGCTACCCGCGCGGGGGGAGGCACAGATACGCAGTATTTT
TRBV29-1	many	TRBJ2-7	TRBD2	CSVAPGLTSYEQYF	TGCAGCGTCGCACCGGGACTAACGTCCTACGAGCAGTACTTC
TRBV7-2	.	TRBJ2-5	TRBD2	CASSLGVLAVEQETQYF	TGTGCCAGCAGCTTAGGTGTACTAGCGGTGGAACAAGAGACCCAGTACTTC
TRBV7-2	few	TRBJ2-4	TRBD2	CASSLARGGKNIQYF	TGTGCCAGCAGCTTAGCCCGGGGAGGGAAAAACATTCAGTACTTC
TRBV5-1	.	TRBJ2-5	.	CASSLGRSGYQETQYF	TGCGCCAGCAGCCTTGGACGGAGCGGGTACCAAGAGACCCAGTACTTC
TRBV13	many	TRBJ1-3	.	CASSFRGGSGNTIYF	TGTGCCAGCAGCTTCCGAGGCGGCTCTGGAAACACCATATATTTT
TRBV7-3	many	TRBJ2-5	.	CAGEPEKNVPGVGFETQYF	TGTGCCGGCGAGCCAGAAAAGAACGTCCCCGGAGTGGGGTTCGAGACCCAGTACTTC
TRBV5-4	many	TRBJ1-1	.	CASKKGNTEAFF	TGTGCCAGCAAAAAGGGGAACACTGAAGCTTTCTTT
TRBV29-1	.	TRBJ2-2	TRBD1	CSGRQGGRGELFF	TGCAGCGGGAGACAGGGCGGTAGGGGGGAGCTGTTTTTT
TRBV11-2	many	TRBJ2-7	.	CASSLDRRGYEQYF	TGTGCCAGCAGCTTAGACCGCAGGGGCTACGAGCAGTACTTC
TRBV12-3/TRBV12-4	many	TRBJ2-5	.	CASRKMETQYF	TGTGCCAGCCGCAAAATGGAGACCCAGTACTTC
TRBV2	many	TRBJ2-5	.	CATSSEGFGETQYF	TGTGCCACTTCCTCTGAAGGATTCGGGGAGACCCAGTACTTC
TRBV5-1	many	TRBJ1-5	.	CASSLDGQSNQPQHF	TGCGCCAGCAGCTTGGATGGGCAGAGCAATCAGCCCCAGCATTTT
TRBV2	many	TRBJ2-3	.	CASGFDTADTQYF	TGTGCCAGCGGTTTCGATACAGCAGATACGCAGTATTTT
TRBV14	many	TRBJ2-4	TRBD1	CASSRDRSTNIQYF	TGTGCCAGCAGCAGGGACAGGTCAACTAACATTCAGTACTTC
TRBV5-1	few	TRBJ2-7	.	CASTPGPNYEQYF	TGCGCCAGCACGCCCGGACCGAACTACGAGCAGTACTTC
TRBV2	many	TRBJ2-3	.	CASLEVVGDTQYF	TGTGCCAGCCTCGAAGTGGTGGGAGATACGCAGTATTTT
TRBV19	many	TRBJ2-3	.	CASSTGGAGTDTQYF	TGTGCCAGTAGCACCGGCGGGGCAGGCACAGATACGCAGTATTTT
TRBV7-2	many	TRBJ2-3	TRBD2	CASSLRASGGVLTDTQYF	TGTGCCAGCAGCTTGCGTGCTAGCGGGGGGGTGTTGACAGATACGCAGTATTTT
TRBV5-5	many	TRBJ1-1	.	CASSLVAGWSEAFF	TGTGCCAGCAGCTTGGTAGCAGGGTGGAGTGAAGCTTTCTTT
TRBV9	many	TRBJ2-2	.	CASSVDFDQRWDTGELFF	TGTGCCAGCAGCGTAGATTTCGATCAGCGGTGGGACACCGGGGAGCTGTTTTTT
TRBV4-1	few	TRBJ2-1	.	CASSEPRANRQFF	TGTGCCAGCAGCGAACCCAGGGCCAATCGTCAGTTCTTC
TRBV4-2	many	TRBJ2-7	TRBD2	CASSQAGLAGEQYF	TGTGCCAGCAGCCAGGCCGGACTAGCAGGCGAGCAGTACTTC
TRBV19	many	TRBJ2-3	.	CASPSGATTDTQYF	TGTGCCAGTCCCTCGGGGGCTACCACAGATACGCAGTATTTT
TRBV5-1	many	TRBJ2-7	TRBD1	CASSLGQGRQYF	TGCGCCAGCAGCTTGGGACAGGGTAGGCAGTACTTC
TRBV7-2	.	TRBJ2-3	TRBD2	CASSEALPGLVSADTQYF	TGTGCCAGCAGTGAAGCGCTTCCGGGACTAGTTAGCGCAGATACGCAGTATTTT
TRBV12-3/TRBV12-4	.	TRBJ1-4	.	CASTYGRTNEKLFF	TGTGCCAGCACCTATGGGAGGACTAATGAAAAACTGTTTTTT
TRBV19	many	TRBJ1-4	.	CASTSGTGEKLFF	TGTGCCAGTACTTCCGGGACGGGTGAAAAACTGTTTTTT
TRBV12-3/TRBV12-4	.	TRBJ2-2	.	CASSLAFGQGDTGELFF	TGTGCCAGCAGTTTAGCGTTTGGGCAGGGCGACACCGGGGAGCTGTTTTTT
TRBV6-6	many	TRBJ1-1	.	CASGSMQTEAFF	TGTGCCAGCGGGAGTATGCAAACTGAAGCTTTCTTT
TRBV20-1	many	TRBJ2-2	.	CSASPTAPPTGELFF	TGCAGTGCCTCGCCGACCGCACCCCCCACCGGGGAGCTGTTTTTT
TRBV27	few	TRBJ2-3	TRBD1	CASSLGTGRLDTQYF	TGTGCCAGCAGTCTCGGGACAGGGCGATTAGATACGCAGTATTTT
TRBV20-1	many	TRBJ1-1	.	CSAFMNTEAFF	TGCAGTGCGTTTATGAACACTGAAGCTTTCTTT
TRBV19	many	TRBJ1-5	.	CASTQGGDQPQHF	TGTGCCAGTACCCAGGGAGGGGATCAGCCCCAGCATTTT
TRBV27	many	TRBJ2-3	.	CATRRSWVFTDTQYF	TGTGCCACCCGACGGTCGTGGGTTTTCACAGATACGCAGTATTTT